The clone carrying this TCR beta chain was counted only a few times. Its target is unknown. TCRdb recomputed calls from the 5' RACE reads with MiXCR, one row per CDR3 protein. The sample has around 410,000 distinct CDR3 sequences; less than 25% are singletons. The entry originates in a study of T-cell memory formation after mild COVID-19. Study background: Largely donor-specific TCR clusters were found.

Study findings and constraints: Later expanders leaned CD4+, whereas clones that contracted between day 15 and 85 were balanced CD4/CD8.

Trimming took off 0 bases at V and 6 bases at J, with 12 bases between the two ends. CDR1 and CDR2 from the germline V gene are SQVTM and ANQGSEA. The CDR3 totals 14 residues. The V gene is TRBV29-1, the J gene TRBJ2-1; maybe TRBD1 (6 bases). The receptor's source is an adult woman who had mild COVID-19 (a few samples of this study predate the infection). Cell type and time point are not known. The sequencing sample was made of PBMCs or a T cell subset sorted from them (not recorded which). Written as DNA, the CDR3 is TGCAGCGTTGAAGACACAGGGCTTCGCAATGAGCAGTTCTTC. Its translation: CSVEDTGLRNEQFF.